The TCR beta chain under discussion was sequenced for a study of OX40 agonist ivuxolimab in advanced cancers. Study-level results: In a subset of nonresponders, normalized T-cell clonal expansion was also low.

TCRdb's copy holds only in-frame clones and misses some; the assay was immunoSEQ multiplex PCR. The sample includes approximately 69,000 clones, approximately 84% seen only once; the top ten take approximately 8%. The CDR3 is made up of 15 amino acids. Germline V lookup: CDR1 LNHNV, CDR2 YYDKDF (reference sequence). With respect to this clone: The antigen remains undetermined.

The chain joins TRBV15 to TRBJ2-5, with D perhaps matching TRBD1 (6 bases). The J call may be in error: the DNA end matches TRBJ2-7 better. This sequence was found in an adult with an advanced solid tumor such as melanoma, head and neck, liver or kidney cancer. The sequenced sample was CD4+ or CD8+ T cells sorted from blood, obtained in a trial of the OX40 agonist ivuxolimab. DNA for the CDR3: TGTGCCACCAGCAGAGGCCGGGACACCCGATACGAGCAGTACTTC. Translating gives CATSRGRDTRYEQYF.